This TCR beta chain was captured by sequencing in a study of Tregs in tolerant kidney transplant recipients. On this clone itself: Its antigen is still unknown.

Some clones are missing from TCRdb's copy, which holds only in-frame ones; the method was immunoSEQ multiplex PCR. Seen here are roughly 45,000 clones, 91% observed once, and the top ten hold about 0.7%. Study findings and constraints: Activated donor B cell expansion appeared to reveal the most relevant donor-specific TCRbeta repertoire.

The V end lost 6 bases, the J end lost 1 base, and 13 bases lay between the germline ends. The CDR3 is made up of 15 amino acids. Germline assignment: CDR1 ENHRY and CDR2 SYGVKD. Unstimulated regulatory T cells (CD4+CD25+CD127-), CD4+CD25- non-regulatory cells, CD4 and CD8 cells were FACS-sorted from thawed PBMCs. This chain joins TRBV10-3 and TRBJ1-3; TRBD1 is a possible D gene (6 bases). The material sequenced was Tregs from blood. The sequence was collected from a human donor in good health. The CDR3 is CAISQGGQSGNTIYF. The CDR3 nucleotides read TGTGCCATCAGCCAAGGGGGGCAATCTGGAAACACCATATATTTT.